This passage covers 10 T cell receptor beta chains from one sample sequenced in a study of cytomegalovirus exposure and HLA in healthy donors (dated 2017 in TCRdb). The protocol used for the library was the immunoSEQ multiplex PCR assay. For the multiplex PCR, a mixture combining 60 forward primers for TCR Vbeta segments and 13 reverse primers for TCR Jbeta segments was used. TCRdb mirrors the immuneACCESS table, restricted to in-frame sequences. Some clones are absent from its copies; in checked studies, under half trace to an unresolved V gene, and the reason for the others is unknown. The table for this sample lists 180,000 or so clones; around 80% of them were counted only once. The top ten constitute 1.5% to 1.9% of the sample. The material sequenced was PBMCs. These receptors were collected from a man in his forties in good health and CMV-seronegative.

V is TRBV6-6 and J is TRBJ2-5, with 10 nucleotides matching TRBD1. The J call may be incorrect, as the DNA end agrees better with TRBJ2-7. The germline V gene has CDR1 MNHNY and CDR2 SVGAGI (reference sequence). The CDR3 runs 15 residues. CDR3 in amino acids: CASSSTGTGDYEQYF. CDR3 sequence (DNA): TGTGCCAGCAGTTCGACCGGGACAGGGGACTACGAGCAGTACTTC.

V and J are TRBV27 and TRBJ2-7; 8 nucleotides align to TRBD2. Germline V CDR1 and CDR2: MNHEY, SMNVEV (reference sequence). J was trimmed by 5 bases and V by 6 bases; bases with no gene match: 12. The length of the CDR3 is 15 residues. The CDR3 DNA reads as TGTGCCAGCAGCCCTACATACGGGAGGGTGAACGAGCAGTACTTC. Translating gives CASSPTYGRVNEQYF.

This clone was counted only a few times. V and J are TRBV7-5 and TRBJ2-2; TRBD2 is taken as the D call from the table, unchecked against the DNA. TRBV7-5 corresponds to a pseudogene. The CDR3 loop spans 13 amino acids. This CDR3 reads CARSLAYTGELFF. CDR3 nucleotide sequence: TGTGCCAGAAGCTTAGCCTACACCGGGGAGCTGTTTTTT.

In its sample, this clone was seen once. This rearrangement joins TRBV12-5 to TRBJ1-2, with unresolved D. Per germline, CDR1 LGHNT and CDR2 FRNRAP. V dropped 1 base and J dropped 8 bases, with 14 bases sitting between them. CDR3 length: 14 residues. Here the CDR3 DNA reads TGTGCTAGTGGTTTGGGGGCCGAGACGCGCGGCTACACCTTC. Translating it yields CASGLGAETRGYTF.

The chain uses TRBV5-1 and TRBJ1-2; weak D call: TRBD1 (6 bases). V lost 4 bases and J lost 4, with 17 bases in between. Germline V lookup: CDR1 SGHRS, CDR2 YFSETQ. This CDR3 has 15 residues. CDR3 amino acids: CASSRYGQSTYGYTF. The CDR3 DNA sequence: TGCGCCAGCAGCCGATACGGACAGTCCACCTATGGCTACACCTTC. Variable domain in full (rest from reference TRBV5-1 and TRBJ1-2): KAGVTQTPRYLIKTRGQQVTLSCSPISGHRSVSWYQQTPGQGLQFLFEYFSETQRNKGNFPGRFSGRQFSNSRSEMNVSTLELGDSALYLCASSRYGQSTYGYTFGSGTRLTVV.

This sequence joins TRBV4-3 and TRBJ2-2, with 7 nucleotides matching TRBD2. V lost 4 bases to trimming and J lost 8 bases; unmatched junction nucleotides: 16. The CDR3 has 17 residues. Germline V lookup: CDR1 LGHNA, CDR2 YSLEER. The CDR3 nucleotides are TGCGCCAGCAGCCTCACAGTCGGGGGAGGGATTCAGGGGGAGCTGTTTTTT. Encoded protein: CASSLTVGGGIQGELFF.

This sequence joins TRBV7-8 and TRBJ1-5; tentatively, D is TRBD1 (6 bases). Germline V gene data show CDR1 as SGHVS and CDR2 as FQNEAQ. The CDR3 sequence is 16 residues long. The V end was cut by 5 bases, the J end by 6 bases, with 20 bases between. CDR3 DNA: TGTGCCAGCAGCCCCAATAGCGGGACATCCGGTCAGCCCCAGCATTTT. Protein sequence: CASSPNSGTSGQPQHF.

The V and J genes are TRBV23-1 and TRBJ1-2; 8 nucleotides match TRBD1. TRBV23-1 is an open reading frame, and its role is uncertain. V was pared by 3 bases and J by 7 bases, with 13 bases of the junction left unmatched. The CDR3 loop spans 16 amino acids. CDR3 protein: CASSHQTHRGSIGYTF. Here the CDR3 DNA reads TGCGCCAGCAGTCATCAAACCCACAGGGGGTCGATTGGCTACACCTTC.

This chain connects TRBV2 to TRBJ1-2; D is possibly TRBD1 (5 bases). The V and J ends lost 7 bases and 0 bases respectively, with 12 bases between them. This CDR3 comprises 14 residues. Germline V gene lookup returns CDR1 SNHLY and CDR2 FYNNEI. CDR3: CASMWGSANYGYTF. CDR3 DNA sequence: TGTGCCAGCATGTGGGGCAGTGCTAACTATGGCTACACCTTC.

The chain couples TRBV4-3 to TRBJ1-2; the D is unclear. This CDR3 has 17 amino acids. V lost 1 base, J lost 0 bases, and 15 bases lay in between. Germline loops: CDR1 LGHNA, CDR2 YSLEER. The CDR3 loop reads CASSQVVLRQTNYGYTF. The CDR3 nucleotides are TGCGCCAGCAGCCAAGTAGTTCTCCGACAAACTAACTATGGCTACACCTTC.